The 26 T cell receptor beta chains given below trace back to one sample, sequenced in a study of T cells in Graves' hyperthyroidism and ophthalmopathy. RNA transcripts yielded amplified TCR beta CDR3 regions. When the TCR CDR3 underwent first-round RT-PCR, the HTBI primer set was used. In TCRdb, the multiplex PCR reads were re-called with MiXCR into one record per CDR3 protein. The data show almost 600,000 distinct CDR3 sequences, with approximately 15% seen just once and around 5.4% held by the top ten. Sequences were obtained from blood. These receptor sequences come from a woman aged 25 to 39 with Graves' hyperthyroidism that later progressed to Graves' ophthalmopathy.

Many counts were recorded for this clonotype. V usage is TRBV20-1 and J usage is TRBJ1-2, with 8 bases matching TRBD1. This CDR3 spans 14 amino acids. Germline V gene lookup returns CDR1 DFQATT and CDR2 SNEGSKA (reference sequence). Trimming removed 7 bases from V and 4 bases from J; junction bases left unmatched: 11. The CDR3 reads CSVPTGAGSYGYTF. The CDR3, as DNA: TGCAGTGTCCCGACAGGGGCGGGCAGCTATGGCTACACCTTC.

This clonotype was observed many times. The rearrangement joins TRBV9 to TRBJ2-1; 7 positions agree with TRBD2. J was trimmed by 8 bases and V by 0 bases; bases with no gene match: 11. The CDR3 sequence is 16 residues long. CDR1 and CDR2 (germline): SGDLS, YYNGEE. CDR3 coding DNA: TGTGCCAGCAGCGTAGCTTCGAGACTAGCTCCCGATGAGCAGTTCTTC. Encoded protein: CASSVASRLAPDEQFF.

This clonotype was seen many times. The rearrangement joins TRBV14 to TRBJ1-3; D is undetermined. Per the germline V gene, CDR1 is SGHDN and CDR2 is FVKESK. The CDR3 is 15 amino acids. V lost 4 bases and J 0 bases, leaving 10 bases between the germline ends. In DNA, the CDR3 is TGTGCCAGCAGCCTGGGATCGTACTCTGGAAACACCATATATTTT. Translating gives CASSLGSYSGNTIYF.

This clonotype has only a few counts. CDR3 sequence: CSATGTETGELFF. DNA of the CDR3: TGCAGTGCTACAGGGACGGAGACCGGGGAGCTGTTTTTT. This chain joins TRBV20-1 and TRBJ2-2; D is tentatively TRBD1 or TRBD2 (5 bases each). The CDR3 runs 13 residues. CDR1 and CDR2 (germline): DFQATT, SNEGSKA (reference sequence). V dropped 4 bases and J dropped 5 bases, with 11 bases sitting between them.

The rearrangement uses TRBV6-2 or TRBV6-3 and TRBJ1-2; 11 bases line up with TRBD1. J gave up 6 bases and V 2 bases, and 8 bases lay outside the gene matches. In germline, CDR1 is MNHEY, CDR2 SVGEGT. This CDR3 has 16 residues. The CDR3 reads CASSYTLGTGGDGYTF. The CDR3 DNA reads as TGTGCCAGCAGTTACACCCTCGGGACAGGGGGGGATGGCTACACCTTC.

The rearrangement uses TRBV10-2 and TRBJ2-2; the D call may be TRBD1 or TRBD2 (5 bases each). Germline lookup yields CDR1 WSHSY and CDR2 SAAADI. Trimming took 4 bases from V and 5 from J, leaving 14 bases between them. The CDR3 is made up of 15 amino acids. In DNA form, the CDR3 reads TGCGCCAGCAGTGTAACAGGAGAGGGTACCGGGGAGCTGTTTTTT. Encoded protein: CASSVTGEGTGELFF.

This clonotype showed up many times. This chain's CDR3 is CASQLETGYTF. CDR3 bases: TGTGCCAGCCAGCTAGAAACTGGCTACACCTTC. V and J are TRBV12-3 or TRBV12-4 and TRBJ1-2; no reliable D call. The V end was cut by 8 bases, the J end by 7 bases, with 11 bases between. The CDR3 covers 11 residues.

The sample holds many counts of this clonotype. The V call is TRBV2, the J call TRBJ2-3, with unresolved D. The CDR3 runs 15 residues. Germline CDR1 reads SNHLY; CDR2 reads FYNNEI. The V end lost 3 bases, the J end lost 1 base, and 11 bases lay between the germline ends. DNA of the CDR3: TGTGCCAGCAGTGATGACCTAGGAGGCACAGATACGCAGTATTTT. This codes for CASSDDLGGTDTQYF.

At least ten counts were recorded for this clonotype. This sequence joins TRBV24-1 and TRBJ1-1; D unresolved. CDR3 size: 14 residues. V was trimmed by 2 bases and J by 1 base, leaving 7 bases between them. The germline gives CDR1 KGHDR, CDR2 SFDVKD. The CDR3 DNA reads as TGTGCCACCAGTGATTCCAAGGGGAACACTGAAGCTTTCTTT. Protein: CATSDSKGNTEAFF.

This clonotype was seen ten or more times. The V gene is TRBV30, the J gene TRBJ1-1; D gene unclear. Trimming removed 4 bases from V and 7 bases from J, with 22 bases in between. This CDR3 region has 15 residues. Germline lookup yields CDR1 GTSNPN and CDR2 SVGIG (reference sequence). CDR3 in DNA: TGTGCCTGGACCAGCCTCGTAACTCTAGAGCTTGAAGCTTTCTTT. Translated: CAWTSLVTLELEAFF.

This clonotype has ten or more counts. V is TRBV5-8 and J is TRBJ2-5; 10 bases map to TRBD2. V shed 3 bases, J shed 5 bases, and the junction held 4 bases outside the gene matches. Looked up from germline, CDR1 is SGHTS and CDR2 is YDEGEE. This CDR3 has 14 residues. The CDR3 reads CASSSSGSTETQYF. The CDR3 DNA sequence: TGTGCCAGCAGCTCTAGCGGGAGTACGGAGACCCAGTACTTC.

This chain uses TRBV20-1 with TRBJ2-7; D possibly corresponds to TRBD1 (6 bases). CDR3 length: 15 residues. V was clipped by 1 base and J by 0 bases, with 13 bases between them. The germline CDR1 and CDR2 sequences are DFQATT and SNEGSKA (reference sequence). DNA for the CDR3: TGCAGTGCTAGAGCCCGCCAGGGGACCTCCTACGAGCAGTACTTC. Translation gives CSARARQGTSYEQYF.

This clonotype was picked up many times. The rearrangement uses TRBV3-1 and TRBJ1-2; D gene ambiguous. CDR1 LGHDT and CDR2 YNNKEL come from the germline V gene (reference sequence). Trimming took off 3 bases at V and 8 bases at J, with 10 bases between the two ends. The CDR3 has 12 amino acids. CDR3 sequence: CASSQWSGGYTF. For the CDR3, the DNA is TGTGCCAGCAGCCAGTGGAGTGGCGGCTACACCTTC.

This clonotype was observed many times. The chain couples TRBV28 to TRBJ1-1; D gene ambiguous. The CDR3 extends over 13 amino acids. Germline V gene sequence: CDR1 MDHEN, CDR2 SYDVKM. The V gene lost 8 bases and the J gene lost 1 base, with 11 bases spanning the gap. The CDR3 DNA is TGTGCCAGCCGCGGTAACAGGAACACTGAAGCTTTCTTT. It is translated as CASRGNRNTEAFF.

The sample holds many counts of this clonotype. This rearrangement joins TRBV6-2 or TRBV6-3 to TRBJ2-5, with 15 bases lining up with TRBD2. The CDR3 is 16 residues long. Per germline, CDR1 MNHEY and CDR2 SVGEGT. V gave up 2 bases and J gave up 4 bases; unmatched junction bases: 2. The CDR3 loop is CASSYGLAGGGETQYF. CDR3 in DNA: TGTGCCAGCAGTTACGGACTAGCGGGAGGGGGAGAGACCCAGTACTTC.

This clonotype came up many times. CDR3 nucleotides: TGCGCCAGCAGCCAAGTCCGCTGGACAGACCCTCGGTCGCCCCAGCATTTT. Translation: CASSQVRWTDPRSPQHF. The genes are TRBV4-3 and TRBJ1-5; D perhaps matches TRBD1 (6 bases). Trimming stripped 1 base from V and 9 bases from J, with 22 bases between. The germline CDR1 and CDR2 sequences are LGHNA and YSLEER. The CDR3 sequence is 17 residues long.

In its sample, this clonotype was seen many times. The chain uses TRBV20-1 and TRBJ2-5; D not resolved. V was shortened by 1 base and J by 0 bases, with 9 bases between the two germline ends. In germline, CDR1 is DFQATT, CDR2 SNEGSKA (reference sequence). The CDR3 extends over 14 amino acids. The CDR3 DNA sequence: TGCAGTGCTAGAGTTGAGGCCAACCAAGAGACCCAGTACTTC. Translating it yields CSARVEANQETQYF.

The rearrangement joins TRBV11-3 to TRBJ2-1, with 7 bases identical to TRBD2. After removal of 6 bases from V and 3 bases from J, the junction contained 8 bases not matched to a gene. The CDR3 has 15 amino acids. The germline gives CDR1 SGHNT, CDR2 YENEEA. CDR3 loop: CASSSLSGLYNEQFF. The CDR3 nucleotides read TGTGCCAGCAGTTCACTTAGCGGGCTCTACAATGAGCAGTTCTTC.

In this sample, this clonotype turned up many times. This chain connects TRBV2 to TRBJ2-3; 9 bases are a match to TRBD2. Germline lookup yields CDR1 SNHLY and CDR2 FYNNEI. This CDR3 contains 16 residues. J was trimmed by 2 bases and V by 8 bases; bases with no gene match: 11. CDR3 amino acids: CASAPGLATITDTQYF. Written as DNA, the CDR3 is TGTGCCAGCGCCCCCGGACTAGCGACAATCACAGATACGCAGTATTTT.

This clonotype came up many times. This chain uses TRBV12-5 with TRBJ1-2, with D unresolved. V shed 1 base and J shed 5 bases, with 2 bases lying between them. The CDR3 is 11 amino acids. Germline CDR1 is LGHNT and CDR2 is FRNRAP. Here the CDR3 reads CASGLEYGYTF. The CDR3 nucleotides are TGTGCTAGTGGTTTGGAATATGGCTACACCTTC.

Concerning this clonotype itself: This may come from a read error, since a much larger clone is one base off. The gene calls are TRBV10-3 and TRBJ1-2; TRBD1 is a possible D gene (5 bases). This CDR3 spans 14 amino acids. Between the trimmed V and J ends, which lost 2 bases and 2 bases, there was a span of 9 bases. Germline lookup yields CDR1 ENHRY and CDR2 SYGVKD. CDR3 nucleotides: TGTGCCATCAGTGAGGGACGGGGGAACTATGGCTACACCTTC. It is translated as CAISEGRGNYGYTF.

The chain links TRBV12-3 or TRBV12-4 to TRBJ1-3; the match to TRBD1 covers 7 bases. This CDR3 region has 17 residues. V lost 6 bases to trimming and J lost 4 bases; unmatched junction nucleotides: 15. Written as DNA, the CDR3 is TGTGCCAGCAGCCAGCTGCCTCCCGGGACAGCCGGAAACACCATATATTTT. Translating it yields CASSQLPPGTAGNTIYF.

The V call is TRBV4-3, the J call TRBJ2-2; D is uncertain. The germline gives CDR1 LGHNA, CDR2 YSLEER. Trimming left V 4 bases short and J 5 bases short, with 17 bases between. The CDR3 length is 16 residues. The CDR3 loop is CASSRTRDLWTGELFF. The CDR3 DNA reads TGCGCCAGCAGCCGTACAAGGGATCTGTGGACCGGGGAGCTGTTTTTT.

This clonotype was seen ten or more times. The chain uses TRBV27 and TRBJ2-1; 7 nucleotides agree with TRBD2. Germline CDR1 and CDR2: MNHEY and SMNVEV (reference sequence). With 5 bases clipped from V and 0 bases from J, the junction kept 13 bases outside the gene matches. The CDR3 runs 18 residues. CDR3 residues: CASSPYPTLADSYNEQFF. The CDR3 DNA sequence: TGTGCCAGCAGTCCGTACCCAACTCTAGCGGACTCCTACAATGAGCAGTTCTTC.

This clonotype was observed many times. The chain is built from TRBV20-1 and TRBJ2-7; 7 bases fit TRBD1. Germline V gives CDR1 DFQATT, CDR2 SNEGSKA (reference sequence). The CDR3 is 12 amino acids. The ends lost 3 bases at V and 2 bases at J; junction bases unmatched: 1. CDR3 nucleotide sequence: TGCAGTGCTAGGGGACAGACCTACGAGCAGTACTTC. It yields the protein CSARGQTYEQYF.

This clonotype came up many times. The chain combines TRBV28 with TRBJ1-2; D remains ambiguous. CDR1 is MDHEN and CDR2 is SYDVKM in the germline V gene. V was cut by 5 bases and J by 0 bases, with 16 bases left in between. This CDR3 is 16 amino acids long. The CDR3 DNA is TGTGCCAGCAGTCTCCTGGGCCAAGGAACTAACTATGGCTACACCTTC. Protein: CASSLLGQGTNYGYTF.